This TCR beta chain was identified in a study of identical twins. In regard to this clonotype: What it recognizes is unknown.

Overall study results and limits: A lower insertion count was a feature of abundant cord blood beta clonotypes, with no such feature in memory repertoires.

MiXCR was run by TCRdb on the 5' RACE reads, yielding one entry per CDR3 protein. The profile covers 300,000 to 400,000 distinct CDR3 sequences, with over 9% appearing a single time and around 6.9% taken by the ten largest. Separately, the same data were catalogued under a study of yellow fever vaccine responses in identical twins.

This clonotype was obtained from a woman aged 18-29 years in good health. The sample was CD8+ T cells sorted from blood.

The CDR3 DNA is TGTGCCAGCAGCTTAGCTCCGGGAAGATCTGATACGCAGTATTTT. It translates to CASSLAPGRSDTQYF. This sequence joins TRBV7-6 and TRBJ2-3, with D tentatively TRBD2 (5 bases). This CDR3 contains 15 residues. Germline CDR1 and CDR2: SGHVS and FNYEAQ. Trimming took 0 bases from V and 6 from J, leaving 13 bases between them.